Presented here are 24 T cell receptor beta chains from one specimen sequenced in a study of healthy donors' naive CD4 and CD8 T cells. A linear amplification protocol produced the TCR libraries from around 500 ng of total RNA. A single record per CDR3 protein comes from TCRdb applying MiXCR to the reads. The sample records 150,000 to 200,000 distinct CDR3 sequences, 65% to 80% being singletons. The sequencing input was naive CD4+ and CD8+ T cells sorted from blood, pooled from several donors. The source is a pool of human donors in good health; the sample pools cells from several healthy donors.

In nucleotides, the CDR3 is TGTGCCAGCTCACTTTATGGACAGGCGATGAACACTGAAGCTTTCTTT. Amino acids: CASSLYGQAMNTEAFF. The rearrangement links TRBV18 to TRBJ1-1; TRBD1 matches at 7 bases. Trimming removed 4 bases from V and 0 bases from J; junction bases left unmatched: 8. CDR3 length: 16 amino acids. CDR1 is KGHSH and CDR2 is LQKENI in the germline V gene.

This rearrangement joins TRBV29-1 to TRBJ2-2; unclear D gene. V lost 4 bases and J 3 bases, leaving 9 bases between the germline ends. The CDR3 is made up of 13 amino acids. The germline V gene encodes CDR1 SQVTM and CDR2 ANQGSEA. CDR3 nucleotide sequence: TGCAGCGTTGTTCACGGATACACCGGGGAGCTGTTTTTT. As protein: CSVVHGYTGELFF.

The CDR3 DNA follows: TGTGCCAGCAGTTTACACCACGCTGAAGCTTTCTTT. Translated, it gives CASSLHHAEAFF. The V gene is TRBV12-3 or TRBV12-4, the J gene TRBJ1-1; no firm D call. The CDR3 sequence is 12 residues long. Trimming shortened V by 2 bases and J by 6 bases, and 7 bases separated the two germline ends.

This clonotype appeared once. The CDR3, as DNA: TGTGCCACCAGCAGTGACAGGAGGCCTAATCAGCCCCAGCATTTT. It codes for CATSSDRRPNQPQHF. V gene TRBV15 combines with J gene TRBJ1-5; D perhaps matches TRBD1 (6 bases). V was clipped by 3 bases and J by 4 bases, with 13 bases between them. The germline CDR1 and CDR2 sequences are LNHNV and YYDKDF (reference sequence). The CDR3 contains 15 residues.

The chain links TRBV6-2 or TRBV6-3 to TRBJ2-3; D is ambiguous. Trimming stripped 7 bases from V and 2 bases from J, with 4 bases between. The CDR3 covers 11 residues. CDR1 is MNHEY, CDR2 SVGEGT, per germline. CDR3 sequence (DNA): TGTGCCAGCACCCACACAGATACGCAGTATTTT. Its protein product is CASTHTDTQYF.

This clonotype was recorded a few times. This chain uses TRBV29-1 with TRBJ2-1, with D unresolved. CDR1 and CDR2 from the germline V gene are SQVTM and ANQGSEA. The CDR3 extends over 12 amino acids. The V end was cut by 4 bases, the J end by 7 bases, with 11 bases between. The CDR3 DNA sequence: TGCAGCGTTGTGGCTCTGAGGAATGAGCAGTTCTTC. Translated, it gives CSVVALRNEQFF.

This CDR3 reads CASSQDEGLAGGGETQYF. For the CDR3, the DNA is TGTGCCAGCAGCCAAGATGAGGGCCTAGCGGGAGGTGGGGAGACCCAGTACTTC. V and J are TRBV4-2 and TRBJ2-5; 11 nucleotides match TRBD2. Germline V CDR1 and CDR2: LGHNA, YNFKEQ. V shed 0 bases, J shed 5 bases, and the junction held 11 bases outside the gene matches. The CDR3 runs to 18 residues.

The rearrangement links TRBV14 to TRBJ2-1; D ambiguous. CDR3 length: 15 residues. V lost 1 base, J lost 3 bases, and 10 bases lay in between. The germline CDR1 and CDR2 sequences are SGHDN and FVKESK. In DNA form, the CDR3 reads TGTGCCAGCAGCCAAGGTGCGGTATACTACAATGAGCAGTTCTTC. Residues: CASSQGAVYYNEQFF. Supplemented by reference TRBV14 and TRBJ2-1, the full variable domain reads EAGVTQFPSHSVIEKGQTVTLRCDPISGHDNLYWYRRVMGKEIKFLLHFVKESKQDESGMPNNRFLAERTGGTYSTLKVQPAELEDSGVYFCASSQGAVYYNEQFFGPGTRLTVL.

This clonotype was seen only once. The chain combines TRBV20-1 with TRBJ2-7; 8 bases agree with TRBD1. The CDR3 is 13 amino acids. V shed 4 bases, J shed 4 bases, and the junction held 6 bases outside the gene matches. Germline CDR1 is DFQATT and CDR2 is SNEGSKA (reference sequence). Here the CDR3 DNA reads TGCAGTGCTAACCAGGGGGCAGGTTACGAGCAGTACTTC. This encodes CSANQGAGYEQYF.

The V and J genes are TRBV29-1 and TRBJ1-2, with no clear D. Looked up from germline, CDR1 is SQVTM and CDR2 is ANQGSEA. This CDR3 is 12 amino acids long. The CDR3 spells CTTNPGRDGYTF. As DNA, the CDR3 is TGCACCACCAATCCAGGTAGAGATGGCTACACCTTC. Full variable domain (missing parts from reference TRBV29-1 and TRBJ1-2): SAVISQKPSRDICQRGTSLTIQCQVDSQVTMMFWYRQQPGQSLTLIATANQGSEATYESGFVIDKFPISRPNLTFSTLTVSNMSPEDSSIYLCTTNPGRDGYTFGSGTRLTVV.

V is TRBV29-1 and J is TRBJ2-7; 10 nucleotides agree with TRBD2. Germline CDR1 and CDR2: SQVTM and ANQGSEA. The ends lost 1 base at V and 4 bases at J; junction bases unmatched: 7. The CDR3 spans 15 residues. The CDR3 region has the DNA TGCAGCGTTGAAGCCGCTAGCGGGAGAAAATACGAGCAGTACTTC. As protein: CSVEAASGRKYEQYF.

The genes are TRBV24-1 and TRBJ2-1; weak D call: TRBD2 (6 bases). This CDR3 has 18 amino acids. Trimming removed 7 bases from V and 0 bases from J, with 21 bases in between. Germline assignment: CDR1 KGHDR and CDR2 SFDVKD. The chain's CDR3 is CATSPGSRAGSSYNEQFF. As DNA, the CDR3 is TGTGCCACCAGCCCCGGCTCCAGGGCGGGAAGCTCCTACAATGAGCAGTTCTTC.

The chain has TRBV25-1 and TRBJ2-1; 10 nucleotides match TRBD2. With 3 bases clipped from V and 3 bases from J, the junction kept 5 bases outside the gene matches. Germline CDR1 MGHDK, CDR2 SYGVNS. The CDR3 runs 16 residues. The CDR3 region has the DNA TGTGCCAGCAGTGAGTCGATAGCGGGAGGCTACAATGAGCAGTTCTTC. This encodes CASSESIAGGYNEQFF. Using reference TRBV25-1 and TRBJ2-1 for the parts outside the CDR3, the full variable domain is EADIYQTPRYLVIGTGKKITLECSQTMGHDKMYWYQQDPGMELHLIHYSYGVNSTEKGDLSSESTVSRIRTEHFPLTLESARPSHTSQYLCASSESIAGGYNEQFFGPGTRLTVL.

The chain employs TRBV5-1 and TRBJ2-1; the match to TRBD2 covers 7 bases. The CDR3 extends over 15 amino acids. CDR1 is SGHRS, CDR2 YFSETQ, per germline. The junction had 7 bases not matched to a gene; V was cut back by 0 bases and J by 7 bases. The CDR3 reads CASSLGIAGDNEQFF. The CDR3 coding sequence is TGCGCCAGCAGCTTGGGAATAGCGGGTGATAATGAGCAGTTCTTC.

This CDR3 reads CASSGQYEQYF. The CDR3 nucleotides read TGCGCCAGCAGCGGCCAGTACGAGCAGTACTTC. This rearrangement joins TRBV5-1 to TRBJ2-7; D call uncertain. This CDR3 has 11 residues. The V end lost 4 bases, the J end lost 4 bases, and 6 bases lay between the germline ends. Per germline, CDR1 SGHRS and CDR2 YFSETQ. Supplemented by reference TRBV5-1 and TRBJ2-7, the full variable domain reads KAGVTQTPRYLIKTRGQQVTLSCSPISGHRSVSWYQQTPGQGLQFLFEYFSETQRNKGNFPGRFSGRQFSNSRSEMNVSTLELGDSALYLCASSGQYEQYFGPGTRLTVT.

The CDR3 bases are TGTGCCAGCAGTTACTCAGGGTCGCAGGGGCGGGAAGCTTTCTTT. Translated, it gives CASSYSGSQGREAFF. This chain links TRBV6-5 with TRBJ1-1; D is possibly TRBD1 (6 bases). Germline V gene data show CDR1 as MNHEY and CDR2 as SVGAGI. This CDR3 contains 15 residues. The V and J ends lost 0 bases and 8 bases respectively, with 16 bases between them.

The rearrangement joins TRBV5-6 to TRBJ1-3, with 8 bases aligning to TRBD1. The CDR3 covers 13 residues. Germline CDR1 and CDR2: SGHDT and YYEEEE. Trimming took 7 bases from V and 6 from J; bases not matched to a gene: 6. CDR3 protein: CASGQGIENTIYF. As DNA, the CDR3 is TGTGCCAGCGGACAGGGAATTGAAAACACCATATATTTT.

This CDR3 reads CSASQVEAFF. In nucleotides, the CDR3 is TGCAGTGCTAGCCAGGTTGAAGCTTTCTTT. V is TRBV20-1 and J is TRBJ1-1; D is ambiguous. Deletions cut 3 bases from V and 7 bases from J, with 6 bases between. The V gene's germline CDR1 is DFQATT and CDR2 SNEGSKA (reference sequence). The CDR3 sequence is 10 residues long.

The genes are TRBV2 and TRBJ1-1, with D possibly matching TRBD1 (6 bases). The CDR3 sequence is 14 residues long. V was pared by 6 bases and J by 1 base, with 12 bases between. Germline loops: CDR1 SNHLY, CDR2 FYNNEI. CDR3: CASRFRGGNTEAFF. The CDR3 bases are TGTGCCAGCAGGTTCAGGGGAGGGAACACTGAAGCTTTCTTT.

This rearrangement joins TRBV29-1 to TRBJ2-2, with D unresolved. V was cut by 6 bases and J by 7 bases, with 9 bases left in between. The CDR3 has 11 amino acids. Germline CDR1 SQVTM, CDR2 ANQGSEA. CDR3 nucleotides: TGCAGCGTCGTCAAGGGCGGGGAGCTGTTTTTT. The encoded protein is CSVVKGGELFF.

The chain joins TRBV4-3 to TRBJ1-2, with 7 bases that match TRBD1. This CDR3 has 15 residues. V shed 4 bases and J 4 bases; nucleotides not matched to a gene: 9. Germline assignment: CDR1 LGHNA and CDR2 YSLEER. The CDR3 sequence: CASSPQGTEPYGYTF. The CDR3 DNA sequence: TGCGCCAGCAGCCCGCAGGGGACAGAGCCCTATGGCTACACCTTC.

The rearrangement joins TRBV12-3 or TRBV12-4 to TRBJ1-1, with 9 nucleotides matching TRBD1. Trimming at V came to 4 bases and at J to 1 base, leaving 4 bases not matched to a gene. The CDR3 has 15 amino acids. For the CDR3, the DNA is TGTGCCAGCAGTTCGGGGACAGGGAAGAACACTGAAGCTTTCTTT. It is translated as CASSSGTGKNTEAFF.

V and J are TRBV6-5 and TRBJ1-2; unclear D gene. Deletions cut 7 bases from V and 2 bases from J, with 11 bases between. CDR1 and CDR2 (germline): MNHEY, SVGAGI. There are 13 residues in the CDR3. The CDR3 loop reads CASTKVGNYGYTF. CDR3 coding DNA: TGTGCCAGCACCAAAGTAGGGAACTATGGCTACACCTTC.

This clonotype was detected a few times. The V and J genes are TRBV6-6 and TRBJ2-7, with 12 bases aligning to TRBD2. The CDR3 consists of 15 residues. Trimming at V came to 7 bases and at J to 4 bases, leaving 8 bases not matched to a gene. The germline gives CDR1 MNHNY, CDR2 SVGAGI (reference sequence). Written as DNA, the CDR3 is TGTGCCAGCACCAGCCTAGCGGGAGGGGTGTACGAGCAGTACTTC. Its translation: CASTSLAGGVYEQYF.